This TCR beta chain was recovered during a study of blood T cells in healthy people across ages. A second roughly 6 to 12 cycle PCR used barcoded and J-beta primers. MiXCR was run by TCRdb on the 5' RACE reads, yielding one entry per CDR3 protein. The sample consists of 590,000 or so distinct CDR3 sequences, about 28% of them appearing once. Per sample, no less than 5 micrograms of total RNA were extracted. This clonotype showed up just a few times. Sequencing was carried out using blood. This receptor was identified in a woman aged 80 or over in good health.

The CDR3, as DNA: TGTGCCAGCAGTTACACTACAGGGGGAACTGAAGCTTTCTTT. It codes for CASSYTTGGTEAFF. The V call is TRBV6-2 or TRBV6-3, the J call TRBJ1-1; 8 bases are a match to TRBD1. This CDR3 is 14 amino acids long. V trimming: 2 bases; J trimming: 5 bases; junction bases outside the gene matches: 4. Germline V gene sequence: CDR1 MNHEY, CDR2 SVGEGT.